The present T cell receptor beta chain was sequenced within a study of T cells after yellow fever vaccination. Study-level results: When the response was secondary, it was weaker but reached its peak faster, day 5 versus 15. After the booster, 96% of CD4 and just over 85% of CD8 primary-response clones were re-detected.

The CDR3 has 15 residues. The V end lost 5 bases, the J end lost 0 bases, and 13 bases lay between the germline ends. CDR1 and CDR2 (germline): SEHNR, FQNEAQ (reference sequence). Each CDR3 protein is one row after TCRdb ran MiXCR on the 5' RACE reads. The sample consists of 70,000 or so distinct CDR3 sequences, about 7.7% of them appearing once. About this clonotype: Its specificity is unknown.

The sequence was collected from a man aged 18 to 35 who received the YFV17D yellow fever vaccine. The sample in question was CD8+ T cells sorted from PBMCs, obtained 9 to 10 days after the first yellow fever vaccination. V gene TRBV7-9 combines with J gene TRBJ2-5; D possibly corresponds to TRBD1 (6 bases). The CDR3 coding sequence is TGTGCCAGCAGCACCCGGGACAAGAACCAAGAGACCCAGTACTTC. Encoded protein: CASSTRDKNQETQYF.